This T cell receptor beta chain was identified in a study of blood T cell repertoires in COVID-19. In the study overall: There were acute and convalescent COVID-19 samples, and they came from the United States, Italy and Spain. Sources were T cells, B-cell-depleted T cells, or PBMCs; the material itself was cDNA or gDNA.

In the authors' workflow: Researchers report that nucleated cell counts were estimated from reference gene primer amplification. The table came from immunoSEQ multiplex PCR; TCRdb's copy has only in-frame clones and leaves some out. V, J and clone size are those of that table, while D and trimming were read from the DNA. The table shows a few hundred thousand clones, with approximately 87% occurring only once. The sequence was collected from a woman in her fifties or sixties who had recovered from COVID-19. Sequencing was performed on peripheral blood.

The CDR3 region has the DNA TGTGCCTGGAGTCTGGCGGGGTGGTATGGCAATCAGCCCCAGCATTTT. Amino acids: CAWSLAGWYGNQPQHF. The chain couples TRBV30 to TRBJ1-5; D gene ambiguous. Looked up from germline, CDR1 is GTSNPN and CDR2 is SVGIG (reference sequence). The germline V and J ends were trimmed by 2 bases and 2 bases, with 16 bases remaining between them. This CDR3 comprises 16 residues.